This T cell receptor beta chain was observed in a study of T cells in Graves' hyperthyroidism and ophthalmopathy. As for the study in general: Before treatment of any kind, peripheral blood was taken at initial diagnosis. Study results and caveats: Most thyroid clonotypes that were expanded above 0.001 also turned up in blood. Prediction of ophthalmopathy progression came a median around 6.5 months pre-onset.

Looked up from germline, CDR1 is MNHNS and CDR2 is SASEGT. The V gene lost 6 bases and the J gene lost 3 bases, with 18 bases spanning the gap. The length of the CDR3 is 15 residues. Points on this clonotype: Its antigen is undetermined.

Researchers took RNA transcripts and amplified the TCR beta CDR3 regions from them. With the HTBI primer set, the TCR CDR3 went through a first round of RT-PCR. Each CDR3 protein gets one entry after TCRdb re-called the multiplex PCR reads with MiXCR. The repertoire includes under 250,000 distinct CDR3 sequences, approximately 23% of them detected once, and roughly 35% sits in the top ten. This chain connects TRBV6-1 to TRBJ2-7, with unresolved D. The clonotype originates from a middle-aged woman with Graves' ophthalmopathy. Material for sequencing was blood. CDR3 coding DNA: TGTGCCAGCAGCCGATCGGACGGTTTAGGCTACGAGCAGTACTTC. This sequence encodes CASSRSDGLGYEQYF.